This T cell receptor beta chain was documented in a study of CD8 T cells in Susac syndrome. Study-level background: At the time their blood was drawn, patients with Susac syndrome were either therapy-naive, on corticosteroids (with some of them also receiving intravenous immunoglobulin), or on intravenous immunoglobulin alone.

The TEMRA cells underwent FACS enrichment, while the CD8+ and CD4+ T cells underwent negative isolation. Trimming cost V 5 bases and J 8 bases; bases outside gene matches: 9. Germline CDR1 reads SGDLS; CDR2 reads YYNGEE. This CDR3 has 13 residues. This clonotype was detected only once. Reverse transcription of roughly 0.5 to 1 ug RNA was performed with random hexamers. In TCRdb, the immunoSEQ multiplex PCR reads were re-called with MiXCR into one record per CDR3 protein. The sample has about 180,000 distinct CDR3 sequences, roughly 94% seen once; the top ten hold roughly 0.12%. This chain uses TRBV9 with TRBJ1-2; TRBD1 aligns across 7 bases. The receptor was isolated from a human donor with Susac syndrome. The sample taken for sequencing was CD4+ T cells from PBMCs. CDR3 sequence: CASSATGAQGYTF. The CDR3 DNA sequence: TGTGCCAGCAGTGCTACAGGGGCGCAAGGCTACACCTTC.